This TCR beta chain came from a study of control samples from healthy donors and cancer patients. The germline V gene has CDR1 KGHDR and CDR2 SFDVKD. V shed 3 bases, J shed 3 bases, and the junction held 2 bases outside the gene matches. The CDR3 consists of 14 residues. This clone was observed a single time. Measured with immunoSEQ multiplex PCR; TCRdb has only the in-frame clones, and not every one. The sample records approximately 50,000 clones, over 75% being singletons. This sequence originates from a woman aged 60-75 years with lung cancer. V usage is TRBV24-1 and J usage is TRBJ2-3, with 7 bases aligning to TRBD1. The sequenced material came from PBMCs. The CDR3 loop reads CATSDQQGTDTQYF. The CDR3 nucleotides are TGTGCCACCAGTGATCAACAGGGGACAGATACGCAGTATTTT.